Included here is one T cell receptor (beta chain) sequence, with context. This study enrolled people aged roughly 18 to 100 from about 26 US geographic areas. What the recovered Cohort 3 donors had was two negative PCRs, clearance, or symptom resolution. This entry comes from a study of blood T cell repertoires in COVID-19. Overall study: Collection of acute and convalescent COVID-19 samples took place in the United States, Italy and Spain.

Original processing notes: For nucleated cells, counts were estimated from reference gene primer amplification. Method: immunoSEQ multiplex PCR; TCRdb's copy keeps in-frame clones and lacks some. The V and J calls and clone size were taken over from that table, and D and trimming were inferred from the DNA. The table includes around 150,000 clones, roughly 84% detected once. Germline V gene lookup returns CDR1 SGHTA and CDR2 FQGNSA. The CDR3 is 14 residues long. V was clipped by 2 bases and J by 8 bases, with 13 bases between them. The chain employs TRBV7-2 and TRBJ2-4; no clear D gene. The specimen was PBMCs or T cells enriched from blood (not recorded which). This clonotype originated in an older woman who had recovered from COVID-19. As DNA, the CDR3 is TGTGCCAGCAGCTTAAACAATGCCGGGTACATTCAGTACTTC. The encoded protein is CASSLNNAGYIQYF.